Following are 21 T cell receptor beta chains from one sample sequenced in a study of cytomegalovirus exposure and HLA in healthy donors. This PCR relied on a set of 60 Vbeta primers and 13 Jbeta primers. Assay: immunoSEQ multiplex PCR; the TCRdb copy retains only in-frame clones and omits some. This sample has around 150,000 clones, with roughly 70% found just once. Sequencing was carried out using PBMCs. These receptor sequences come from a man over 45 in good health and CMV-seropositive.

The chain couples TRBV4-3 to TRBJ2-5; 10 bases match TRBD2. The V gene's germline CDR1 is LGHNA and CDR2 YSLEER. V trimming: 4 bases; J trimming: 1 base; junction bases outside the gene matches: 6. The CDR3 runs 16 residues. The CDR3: CASSPVAGGIQETQYF. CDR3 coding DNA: TGCGCCAGCAGCCCGGTAGCGGGAGGAATCCAAGAGACCCAGTACTTC.

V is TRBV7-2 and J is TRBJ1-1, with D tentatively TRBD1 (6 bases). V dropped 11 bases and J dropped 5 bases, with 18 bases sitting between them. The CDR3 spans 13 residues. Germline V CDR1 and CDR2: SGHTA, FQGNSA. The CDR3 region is CAPRGAGRTEAFF. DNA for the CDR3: TGTGCCCCCCGGGGGGCAGGGAGGACTGAAGCTTTCTTT.

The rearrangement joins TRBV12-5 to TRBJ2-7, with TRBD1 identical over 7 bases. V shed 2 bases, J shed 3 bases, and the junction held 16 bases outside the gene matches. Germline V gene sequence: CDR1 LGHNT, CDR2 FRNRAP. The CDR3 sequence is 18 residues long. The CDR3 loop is CASGLRVIGGDRDYEQYF. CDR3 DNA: TGTGCTAGTGGTTTGCGTGTTATTGGGGGAGACAGGGACTACGAGCAGTACTTC.

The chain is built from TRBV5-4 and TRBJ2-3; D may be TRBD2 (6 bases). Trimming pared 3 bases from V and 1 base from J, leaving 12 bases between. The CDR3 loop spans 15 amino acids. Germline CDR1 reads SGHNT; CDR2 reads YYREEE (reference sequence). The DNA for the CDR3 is TGTGCCAGCAGCTCCCGGGACTTACGCACAGATACGCAGTATTTT. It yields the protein CASSSRDLRTDTQYF.

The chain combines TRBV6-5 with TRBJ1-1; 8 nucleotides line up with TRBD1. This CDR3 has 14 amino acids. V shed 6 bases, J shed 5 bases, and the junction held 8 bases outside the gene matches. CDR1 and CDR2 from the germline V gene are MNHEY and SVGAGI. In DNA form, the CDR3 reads TGTGCCAGCAGCCCCCGGGACAGGAATACTGAAGCTTTCTTT. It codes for CASSPRDRNTEAFF.

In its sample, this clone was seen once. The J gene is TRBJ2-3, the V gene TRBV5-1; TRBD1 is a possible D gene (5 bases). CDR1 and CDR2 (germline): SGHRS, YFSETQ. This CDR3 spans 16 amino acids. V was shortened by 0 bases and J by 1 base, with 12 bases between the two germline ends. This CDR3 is CASSLEGRWGTDTQYF. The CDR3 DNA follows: TGCGCCAGCAGCTTGGAGGGGCGGTGGGGCACAGATACGCAGTATTTT.

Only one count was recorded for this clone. The CDR3 DNA reads TGTGCCAGTAGTATAACCGGGGTGAACACTGAAGCTTTCTTT. Its translation is CASSITGVNTEAFF. The chain joins TRBV19 to TRBJ1-1; D uncertain. From germline, CDR1 is LNHDA and CDR2 SQIVND (reference sequence). V was shortened by 2 bases and J by 0 bases, with 7 bases between the two germline ends. CDR3 size: 14 residues. The variable domain in full, with the rest retrieved from reference TRBV19 and TRBJ1-1, is DGGITQSPKYLFRKEGQNVTLSCEQNLNHDAMYWYRQDPGQGLRLIYYSQIVNDFQKGDIAEGYSVSREKKESFPLTVTSAQKNPTAFYLCASSITGVNTEAFFGQGTRLTVV.

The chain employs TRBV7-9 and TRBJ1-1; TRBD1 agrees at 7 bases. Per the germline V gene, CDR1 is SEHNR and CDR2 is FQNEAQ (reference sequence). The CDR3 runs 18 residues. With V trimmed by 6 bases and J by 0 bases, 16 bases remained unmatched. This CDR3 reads CASRPAIGTVKLNTEAFF. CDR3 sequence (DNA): TGTGCCAGCAGACCGGCCATCGGGACAGTAAAACTGAACACTGAAGCTTTCTTT.

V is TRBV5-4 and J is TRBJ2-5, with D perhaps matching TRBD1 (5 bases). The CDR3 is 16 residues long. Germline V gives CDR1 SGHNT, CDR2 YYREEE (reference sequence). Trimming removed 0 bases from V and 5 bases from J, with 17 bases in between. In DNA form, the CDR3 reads TGTGCCAGCAGCTTGGGTGGTTCTGGGGCGGTGGAGACCCAGTACTTC. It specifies CASSLGGSGAVETQYF.

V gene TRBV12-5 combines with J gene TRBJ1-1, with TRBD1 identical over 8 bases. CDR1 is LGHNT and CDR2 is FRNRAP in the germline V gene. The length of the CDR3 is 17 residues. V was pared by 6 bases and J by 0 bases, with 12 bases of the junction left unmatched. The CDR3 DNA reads TGTGCTAGTGGCTCTGCGACAGGGGTATCGTTGAACACTGAAGCTTTCTTT. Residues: CASGSATGVSLNTEAFF.

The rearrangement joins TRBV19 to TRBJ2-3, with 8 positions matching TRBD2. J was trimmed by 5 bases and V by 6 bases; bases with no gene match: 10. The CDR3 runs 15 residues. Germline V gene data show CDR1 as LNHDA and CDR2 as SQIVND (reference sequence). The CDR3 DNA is TGTGCCAGTAGGCGAGACTACGGGGGGGGAGATACGCAGTATTTT. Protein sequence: CASRRDYGGGDTQYF.

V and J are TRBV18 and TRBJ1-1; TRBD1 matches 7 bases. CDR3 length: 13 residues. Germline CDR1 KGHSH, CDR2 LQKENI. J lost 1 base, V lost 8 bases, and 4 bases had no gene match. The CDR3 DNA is TGTGCCAGCACGAGGGGGCCGAACACTGAAGCTTTCTTT. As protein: CASTRGPNTEAFF.

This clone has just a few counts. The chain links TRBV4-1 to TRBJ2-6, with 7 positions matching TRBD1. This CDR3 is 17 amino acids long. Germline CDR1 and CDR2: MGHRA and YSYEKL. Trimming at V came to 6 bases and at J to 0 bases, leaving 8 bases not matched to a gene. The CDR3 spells CASSRRTGDSGANVLTF. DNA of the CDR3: TGCGCCAGCAGTCGCCGGACAGGTGACTCTGGGGCCAACGTCCTGACTTTC.

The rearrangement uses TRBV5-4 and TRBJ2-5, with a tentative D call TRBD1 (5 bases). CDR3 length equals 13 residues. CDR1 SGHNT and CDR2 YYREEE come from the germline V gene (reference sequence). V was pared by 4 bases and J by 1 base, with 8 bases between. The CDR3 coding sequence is TGTGCCAGCAGCGTGGACACCCAAGAGACCCAGTACTTC. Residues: CASSVDTQETQYF.

The CDR3 spells CASSVDRGSSYGYTF. The DNA of the CDR3 is TGTGCCAGCAGCGTGGACAGGGGATCATCCTATGGCTACACCTTC. The V call is TRBV6-4, the J call TRBJ1-2, with 9 bases lining up with TRBD1. Germline V gene data show CDR1 as MRHNA and CDR2 as SNTAGT. V lost 6 bases and J lost 4; bases outside the gene matches: 9. The CDR3 is 15 amino acids.

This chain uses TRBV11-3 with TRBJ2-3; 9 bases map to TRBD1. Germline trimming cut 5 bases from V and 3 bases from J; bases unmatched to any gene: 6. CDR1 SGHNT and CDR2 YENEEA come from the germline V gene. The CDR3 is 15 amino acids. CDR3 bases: TGTGCCAGCAGCCCGACAGGGGGGTCTACAGATACGCAGTATTTT. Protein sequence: CASSPTGGSTDTQYF. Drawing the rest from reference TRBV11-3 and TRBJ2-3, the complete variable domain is EAGVVQSPRYKIIEKKQPVAFWCNPISGHNTLYWYLQNLGQGPELLIRYENEEAVDDSQLPKDRFSAERLKGVDSTLKIQPAELGDSAVYLCASSPTGGSTDTQYFGPGTRLTVL.

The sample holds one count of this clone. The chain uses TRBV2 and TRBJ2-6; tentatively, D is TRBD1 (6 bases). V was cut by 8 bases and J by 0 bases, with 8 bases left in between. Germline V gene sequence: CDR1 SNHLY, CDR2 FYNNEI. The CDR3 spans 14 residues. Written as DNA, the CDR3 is TGTGCCAGCCGACAGGTCTCTGGGGCCAACGTCCTGACTTTC. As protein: CASRQVSGANVLTF.

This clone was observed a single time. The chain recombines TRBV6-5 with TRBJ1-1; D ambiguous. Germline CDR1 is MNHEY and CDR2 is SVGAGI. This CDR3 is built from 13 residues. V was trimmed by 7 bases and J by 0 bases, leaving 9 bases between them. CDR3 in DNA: TGTGCCAGCACTCCAAACATGAACACTGAAGCTTTCTTT. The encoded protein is CASTPNMNTEAFF.

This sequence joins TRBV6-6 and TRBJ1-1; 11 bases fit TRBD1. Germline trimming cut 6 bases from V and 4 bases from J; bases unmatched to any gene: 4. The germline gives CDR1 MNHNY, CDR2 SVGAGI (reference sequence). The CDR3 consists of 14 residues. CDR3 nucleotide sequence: TGTGCCAGCAGCTTGGGACAGGGGGTCACTGAAGCTTTCTTT. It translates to CASSLGQGVTEAFF.

CDR3 region: CASSEEQGLQPQHF. The DNA of the CDR3 is TGTGCCAGCAGTGAGGAACAGGGCCTACAGCCCCAGCATTTT. The chain carries TRBV2 and TRBJ1-5, with D possibly TRBD1 on 6 matching bases. Germline V lookup: CDR1 SNHLY, CDR2 FYNNEI. The CDR3 is 14 amino acids. The germline V and J ends were trimmed by 3 bases and 7 bases, with 13 bases remaining between them. Drawing the rest from reference TRBV2 and TRBJ1-5, the complete variable domain is EPEVTQTPSHQVTQMGQEVILRCVPISNHLYFYWYRQILGQKVEFLVSFYNNEISEKSEIFDDQFSVERPDGSNFTLKIRSTKLEDSAMYFCASSEEQGLQPQHFGDGTRLSIL.

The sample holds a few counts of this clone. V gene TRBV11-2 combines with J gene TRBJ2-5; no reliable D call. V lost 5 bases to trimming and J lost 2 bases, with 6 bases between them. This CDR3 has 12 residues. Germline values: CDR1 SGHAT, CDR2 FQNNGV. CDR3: CASSPRQETQYF. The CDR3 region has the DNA TGTGCCAGCAGCCCCAGGCAAGAGACCCAGTACTTC.